This TCR beta chain was identified during a study of T cell responses to AZD1222 COVID-19 vaccine. Study-wide points: Clonal diversity was possibly underestimated, and white British individuals and females predominated among donors.

Sequencing used immunoSEQ multiplex PCR; TCRdb keeps in-frame clones, though not all of them. The sample holds under 150,000 clones; 80% to 95% are singletons and the top ten take 0.85% to 1.2%. Concerning this clone itself: The target antigen is unknown.

This CDR3 contains 11 residues. The V gene's germline CDR1 is GTSNPN and CDR2 SVGIG (reference sequence). V lost 5 bases and J lost 1, with 5 bases in between. This clonotype was obtained from an adult who received the AZD1222 COVID-19 vaccine. Sequences were derived from peripheral blood, sampled 28 days after the second AZD1222 dose. This sequence joins TRBV30 and TRBJ2-5; D gene unclear. The CDR3 here is CAWLSQETQYF. The CDR3 DNA follows: TGTGCCTGGCTTAGCCAAGAGACCCAGTACTTC.